The 6 T cell receptor beta chains listed next were all sequenced from one sample in a study of blood T cells in healthy people across ages. Primers used in a second PCR of roughly 6 to 12 cycles were a sample-barcoded 5' primer and a J-beta primer mix. TCRdb re-derived calls from the 5' RACE reads in MiXCR, one entry per CDR3 protein. This table holds 870,000 or so distinct CDR3 sequences, about 30% found once. The sequenced sample was blood. These TCRs come from a woman aged 80 or older in good health.

This clonotype was detected ten times or more. The J gene is TRBJ2-1, the V gene TRBV7-2; 10 bases map to TRBD2. Unmatched junction bases numbered 13, after V lost 5 bases and J lost 0 bases. The germline V gene has CDR1 SGHTA and CDR2 FQGNSA. The CDR3 spans 19 residues. The CDR3 DNA follows: TGTGCCAGCAGCCCTTTAGCGGGGGGCCCTTTTAGCTCCTACAATGAGCAGTTCTTC. This encodes CASSPLAGGPFSSYNEQFF.

The table lists this clonotype with many counts. The chain links TRBV7-2 to TRBJ2-3, with D perhaps TRBD1 (5 bases). The germline gives CDR1 SGHTA, CDR2 FQGNSA. The CDR3 loop spans 14 amino acids. Trimming took off 4 bases at V and 0 bases at J, with 8 bases between the two ends. The CDR3 bases are TGTGCCAGCAGCTCCAGGGCCAGCACAGATACGCAGTATTTT. Translation gives CASSSRASTDTQYF.

The chain carries TRBV20-1 and TRBJ2-3; the match to TRBD2 covers 10 bases. The CDR3 sequence is 16 residues long. J lost 1 base, V lost 8 bases, and 12 bases had no gene match. Germline V CDR1 and CDR2: DFQATT, SNEGSKA (reference sequence). The CDR3 here is CSPGLAVPAGTDTQYF. The CDR3 DNA reads TGCAGTCCTGGACTAGCGGTACCCGCTGGCACAGATACGCAGTATTTT.

Worth noting for this clonotype: The junction and the germline gene differ at one end; a read error may be behind it. The V gene is TRBV25-1, the J gene TRBJ2-1, with a weak D call TRBD1 (5 bases). Germline V CDR1 and CDR2: MGHDK, SYGVNS. The CDR3 length is 15 residues. The CDR3 DNA sequence: TGTGCCAGCAGTGAAAGGGGATCGGGCTACAATGGGCAGTTCTTC. Residues: CASSERGSGYNGQFF.

As concerns this clonotype: The junction and the germline gene differ at one end; a read error may be behind it. This chain uses TRBV11-2 with TRBJ2-1; the match to TRBD2 covers 7 bases. The CDR3 extends over 15 amino acids. Germline assignment: CDR1 SGHAT and CDR2 FQNNGV. The CDR3 region is CASSLVVAGYSEQFF. DNA of the CDR3: TGTGCCAGCAGCTTAGTGGTAGCGGGCTACAGTGAGCAGTTCTTC.

J is TRBJ1-5 and V is TRBV27, with D tentatively TRBD1 (6 bases). The V and J ends lost 0 bases and 6 bases respectively, with 12 bases between them. This CDR3 contains 15 residues. CDR1 is MNHEY and CDR2 is SMNVEV in the germline V gene (reference sequence). CDR3 nucleotide sequence: TGTGCCAGCAGTTTATCGGGGGCGCAGGGTCAGCCCCAGCATTTT. Translated: CASSLSGAQGQPQHF.